This T cell receptor beta chain stems from a study of CD8 T cells in Susac syndrome. Study at large: When their blood was taken, the Susac syndrome patients had either not yet had any therapy, were taking corticosteroids, or were taking intravenous immunoglobulin alone.

TEMRA cells were FACS-enriched, while CD8+ and CD4+ T cells were negatively isolated. Random hexamers primed reverse transcription of about 0.45 to 1 ug RNA. TCR beta CDR3 was amplified by immunoSEQ covering 54 Vbeta and 13 Jbeta. TCRdb recomputed calls from the immunoSEQ multiplex PCR reads with MiXCR, one row per CDR3 protein. The sample has 75,000 to 80,000 distinct CDR3 sequences, 94% seen once. As to this clonotype: Its antigen is not known.

Findings and limits, study-wide: In total CD8+ repertoires, fewer than 20 Susac-specific public clones were found, and in CD8+ TEMRA repertoires, roughly 5 were found.

V was pared by 2 bases and J by 8 bases, with 13 bases between. The CDR3 has 13 residues. The germline V gene has CDR1 GTSNPN and CDR2 SVGIG (reference sequence). The receptor was isolated from a human donor with Susac syndrome. Material for sequencing was CD8+ T cells from PBMCs. V usage is TRBV30 and J usage is TRBJ2-1; no clear D. CDR3 amino acids: CAWSRARAHEQFF. The CDR3 nucleotides are TGTGCCTGGAGTAGAGCCCGAGCACATGAGCAGTTCTTC.